This T cell receptor beta chain was retrieved from a study of OX40 agonist ivuxolimab in advanced cancers. Turning to the study itself: Dosing consisted of intravenous ivuxolimab at 0.01 to 10 mg/kg every 2 weeks.

Findings and limits, study-wide: Some of the nonresponding patients also showed low levels of normalized T-cell clonal expansion. Among the lowest levels of clonal expansion were found in partial responders at 0.1-3.0 mg/kg.

Sequencing was performed with immunoSEQ multiplex PCR; in TCRdb, only in-frame clones are kept and a portion is missing. The sample shows around 82,000 clones, approximately 86% of them seen only once. Comment on this clone: Its antigen is currently unknown.

The CDR3 runs to 14 residues. V shed 3 bases, J shed 10 bases, and the junction held 9 bases outside the gene matches. Germline CDR1 and CDR2: LGHNA and YSLEER. This receptor was taken from an adult with an advanced solid tumor such as melanoma, head and neck, liver or kidney cancer. The sample consisted of CD4+ or CD8+ T cells sorted from blood, taken in a trial of the OX40 agonist ivuxolimab. The chain couples TRBV4-3 to TRBJ2-1; 7 nucleotides agree with TRBD1. CDR3 in amino acids: CASSHKDRPSEQFF. The CDR3 DNA follows: TGCGCCAGCAGCCACAAGGACAGGCCTTCGGAGCAGTTCTTC.